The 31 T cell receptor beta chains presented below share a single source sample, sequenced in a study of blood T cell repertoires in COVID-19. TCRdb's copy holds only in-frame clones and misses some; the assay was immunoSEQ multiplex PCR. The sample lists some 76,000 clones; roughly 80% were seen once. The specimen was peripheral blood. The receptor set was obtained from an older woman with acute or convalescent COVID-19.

CDR3 loop: CASSQDFITGGYGYTF. DNA of the CDR3: TGTGCCAGCAGCCAAGATTTCATTACAGGGGGCTATGGCTACACCTTC. The rearrangement uses TRBV3-1 (or the pseudogene TRBV3-2) and TRBJ1-2; 8 bases line up with TRBD1. The CDR3 spans 16 residues. Germline trimming cut 0 bases from V and 4 bases from J; bases unmatched to any gene: 7. Germline V gene sequence: CDR1 LGHDT, CDR2 YNNKEL (reference sequence).

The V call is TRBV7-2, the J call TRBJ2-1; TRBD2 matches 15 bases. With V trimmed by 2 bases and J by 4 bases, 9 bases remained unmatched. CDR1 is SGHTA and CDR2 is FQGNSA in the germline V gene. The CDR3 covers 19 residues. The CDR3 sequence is CASSLPTGLAGGRYNEQFF. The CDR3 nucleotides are TGTGCCAGCAGCTTACCCACTGGACTAGCGGGGGGGAGATACAATGAGCAGTTCTTC.

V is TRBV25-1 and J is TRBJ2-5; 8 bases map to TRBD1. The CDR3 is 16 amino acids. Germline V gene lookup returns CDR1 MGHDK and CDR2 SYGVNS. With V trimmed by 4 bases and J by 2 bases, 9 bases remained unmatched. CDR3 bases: TGTGCCAGCAGTGTCCGACAGGGGATCGGGCAAGAGACCCAGTACTTC. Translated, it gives CASSVRQGIGQETQYF.

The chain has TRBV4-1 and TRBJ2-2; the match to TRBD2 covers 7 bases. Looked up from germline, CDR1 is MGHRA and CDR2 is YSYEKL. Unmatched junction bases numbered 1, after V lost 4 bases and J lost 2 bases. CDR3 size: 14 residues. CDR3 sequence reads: CASSRGGNTGELFF. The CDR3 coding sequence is TGCGCCAGCAGCCGGGGGGGAAACACCGGGGAGCTGTTTTTT.

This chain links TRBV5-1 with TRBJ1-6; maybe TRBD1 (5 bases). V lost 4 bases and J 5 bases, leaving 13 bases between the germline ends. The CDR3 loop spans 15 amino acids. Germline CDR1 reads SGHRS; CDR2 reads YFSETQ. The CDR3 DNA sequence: TGCGCCAGCAGCCTGGTAAAGGGGAATAATTCACCCCTCCACTTT. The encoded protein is CASSLVKGNNSPLHF. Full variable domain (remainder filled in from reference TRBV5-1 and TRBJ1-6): KAGVTQTPRYLIKTRGQQVTLSCSPISGHRSVSWYQQTPGQGLQFLFEYFSETQRNKGNFPGRFSGRQFSNSRSEMNVSTLELGDSALYLCASSLVKGNNSPLHFGNGTRLTVT.

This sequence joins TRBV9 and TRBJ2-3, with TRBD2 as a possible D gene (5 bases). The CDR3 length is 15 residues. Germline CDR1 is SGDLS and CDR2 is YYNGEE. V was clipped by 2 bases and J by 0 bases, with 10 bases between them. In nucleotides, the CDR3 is TGTGCCAGCAGCGTGACGGGAACTAGCACAGATACGCAGTATTTT. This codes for CASSVTGTSTDTQYF.

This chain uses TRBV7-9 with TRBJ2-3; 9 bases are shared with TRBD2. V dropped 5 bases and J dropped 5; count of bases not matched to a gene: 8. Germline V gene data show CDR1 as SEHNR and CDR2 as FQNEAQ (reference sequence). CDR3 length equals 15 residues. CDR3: CASSLAGGPIDTQYF. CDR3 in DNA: TGTGCCAGCAGCCTGGCGGGGGGGCCGATAGATACGCAGTATTTT.

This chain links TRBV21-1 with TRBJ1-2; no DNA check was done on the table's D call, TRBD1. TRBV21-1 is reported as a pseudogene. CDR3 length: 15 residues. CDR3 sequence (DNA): TGTGCCAGCAGCAAAGGGGACACCCGTAACTATGGCTACACCTTC. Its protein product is CASSKGDTRNYGYTF.

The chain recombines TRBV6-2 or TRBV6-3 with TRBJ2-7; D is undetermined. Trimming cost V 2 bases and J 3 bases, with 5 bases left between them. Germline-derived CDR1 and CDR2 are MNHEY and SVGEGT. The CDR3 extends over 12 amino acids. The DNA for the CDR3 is TGTGCCAGCAGTTACCCTAGCTACGAGCAGTACTTC. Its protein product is CASSYPSYEQYF.

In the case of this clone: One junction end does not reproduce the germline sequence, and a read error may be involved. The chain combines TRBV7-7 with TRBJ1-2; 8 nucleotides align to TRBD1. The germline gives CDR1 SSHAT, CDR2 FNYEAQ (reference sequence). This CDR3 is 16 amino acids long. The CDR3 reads CASSLAFRDRNYGYTF. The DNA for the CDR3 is TGTGCTAGCAGCTTAGCCTTTCGGGACAGGAACTATGGCTACACCTTC.

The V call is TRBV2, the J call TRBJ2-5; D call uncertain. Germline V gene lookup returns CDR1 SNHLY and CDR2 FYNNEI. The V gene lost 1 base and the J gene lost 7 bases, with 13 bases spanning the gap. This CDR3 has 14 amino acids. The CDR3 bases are TGTGCCAGCAGTGAAGGGCTGTCCGCGGCGACCCAGTACTTC. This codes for CASSEGLSAATQYF.

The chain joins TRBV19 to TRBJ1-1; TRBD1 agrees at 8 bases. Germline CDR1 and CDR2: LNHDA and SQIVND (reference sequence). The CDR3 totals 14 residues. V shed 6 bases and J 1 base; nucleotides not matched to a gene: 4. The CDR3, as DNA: TGTGCCAGTAGGCCGACAGGGGAGAACACTGAAGCTTTCTTT. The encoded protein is CASRPTGENTEAFF.

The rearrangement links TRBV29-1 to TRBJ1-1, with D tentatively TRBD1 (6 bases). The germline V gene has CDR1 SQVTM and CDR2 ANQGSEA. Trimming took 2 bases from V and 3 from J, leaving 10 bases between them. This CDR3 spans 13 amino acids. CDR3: CSVERDIDTEAFF. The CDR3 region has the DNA TGCAGCGTTGAAAGGGACATTGACACTGAAGCTTTCTTT.

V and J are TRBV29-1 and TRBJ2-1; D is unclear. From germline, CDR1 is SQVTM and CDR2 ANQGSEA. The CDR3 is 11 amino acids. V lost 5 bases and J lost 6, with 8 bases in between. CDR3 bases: TGCAGCGTTTACAGAGTCAATGAGCAGTTCTTC. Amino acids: CSVYRVNEQFF.

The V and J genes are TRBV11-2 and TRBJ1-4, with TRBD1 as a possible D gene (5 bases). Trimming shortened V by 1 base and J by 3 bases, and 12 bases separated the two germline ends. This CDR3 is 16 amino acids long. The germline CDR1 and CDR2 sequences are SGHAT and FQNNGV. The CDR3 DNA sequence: TGTGCCAGCAGCTTAGTTCCCCAGGGTGCTAATGAAAAACTGTTTTTT. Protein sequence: CASSLVPQGANEKLFF.

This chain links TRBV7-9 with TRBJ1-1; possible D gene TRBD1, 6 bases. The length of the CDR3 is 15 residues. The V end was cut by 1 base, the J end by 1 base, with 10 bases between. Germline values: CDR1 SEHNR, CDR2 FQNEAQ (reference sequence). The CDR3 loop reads CASSLEGQKNTEAFF. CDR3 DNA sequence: TGTGCCAGCAGCTTAGAAGGACAGAAGAACACTGAAGCTTTCTTT.

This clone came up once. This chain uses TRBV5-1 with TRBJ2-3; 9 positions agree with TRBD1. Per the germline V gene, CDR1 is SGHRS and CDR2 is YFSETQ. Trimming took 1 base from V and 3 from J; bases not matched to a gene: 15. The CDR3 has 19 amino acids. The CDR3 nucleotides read TGCGCCAGCAGCTTGCGAGAAACAGGGGGCGCGAGGTCTACAGATACGCAGTATTTT. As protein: CASSLRETGGARSTDTQYF.

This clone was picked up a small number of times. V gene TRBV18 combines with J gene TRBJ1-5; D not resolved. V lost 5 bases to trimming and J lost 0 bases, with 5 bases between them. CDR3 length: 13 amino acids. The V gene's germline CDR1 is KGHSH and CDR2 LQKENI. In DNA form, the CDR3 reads TGTGCCAGCTCAGTTTATAGCAATCAGCCCCAGCATTTT. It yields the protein CASSVYSNQPQHF.

The DNA of the CDR3 is TGTGCCAGCAGGTGGACTAGTTTCGAGACCCAGTACTTC. As protein: CASRWTSFETQYF. The chain carries TRBV7-2 and TRBJ2-5; 7 nucleotides align to TRBD2. The CDR3 is 13 amino acids. V shed 6 bases, J shed 5 bases, and the junction held 6 bases outside the gene matches. CDR1 SGHTA and CDR2 FQGNSA come from the germline V gene.

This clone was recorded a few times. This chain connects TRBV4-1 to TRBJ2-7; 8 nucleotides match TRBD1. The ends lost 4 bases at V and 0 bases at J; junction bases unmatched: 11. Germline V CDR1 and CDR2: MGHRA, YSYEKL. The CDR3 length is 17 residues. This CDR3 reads CASSLRLTGGSSYEQYF. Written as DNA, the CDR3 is TGCGCCAGCAGCCTACGGTTAACAGGGGGGAGCTCCTACGAGCAGTACTTC.

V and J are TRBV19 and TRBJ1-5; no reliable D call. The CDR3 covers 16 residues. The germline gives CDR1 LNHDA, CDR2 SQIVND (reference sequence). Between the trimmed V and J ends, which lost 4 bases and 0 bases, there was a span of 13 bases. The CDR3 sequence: CASSKRADYSNQPQHF. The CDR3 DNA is TGTGCCAGTAGTAAACGGGCAGACTATAGCAATCAGCCCCAGCATTTT.

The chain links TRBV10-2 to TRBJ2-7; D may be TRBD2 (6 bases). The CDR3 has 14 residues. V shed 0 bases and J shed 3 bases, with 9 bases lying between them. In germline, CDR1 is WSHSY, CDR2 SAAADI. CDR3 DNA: TGCGCCAGCAGTGAGTCGATCGGGGGCTACGAGCAGTACTTC. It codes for CASSESIGGYEQYF.

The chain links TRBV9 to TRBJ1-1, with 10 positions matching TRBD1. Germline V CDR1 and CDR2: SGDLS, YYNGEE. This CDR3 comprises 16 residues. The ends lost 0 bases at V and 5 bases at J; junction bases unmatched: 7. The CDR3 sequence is CASSVDGTGVGTEAFF. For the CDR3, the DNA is TGTGCCAGCAGCGTAGACGGGACAGGGGTCGGGACTGAAGCTTTCTTT.

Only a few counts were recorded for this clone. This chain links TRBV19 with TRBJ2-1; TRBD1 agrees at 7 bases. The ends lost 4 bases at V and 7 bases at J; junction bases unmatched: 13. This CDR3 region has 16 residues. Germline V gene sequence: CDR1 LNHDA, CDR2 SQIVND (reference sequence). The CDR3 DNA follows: TGTGCCAGTAGTAAGATGGGGGACAGCCTCTCGAATGAGCAGTTCTTC. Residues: CASSKMGDSLSNEQFF.

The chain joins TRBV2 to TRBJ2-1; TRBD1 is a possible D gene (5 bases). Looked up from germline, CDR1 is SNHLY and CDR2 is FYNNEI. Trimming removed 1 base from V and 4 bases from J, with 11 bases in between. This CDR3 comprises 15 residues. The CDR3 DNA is TGTGCCAGCAGTGAAGGCAGGGATTCGTACAATGAGCAGTTCTTC. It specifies CASSEGRDSYNEQFF.

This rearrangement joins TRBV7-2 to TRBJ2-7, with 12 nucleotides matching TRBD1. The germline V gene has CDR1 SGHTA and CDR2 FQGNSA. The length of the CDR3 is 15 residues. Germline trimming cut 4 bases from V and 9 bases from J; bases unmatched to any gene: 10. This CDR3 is CASSSSGTGGVGQYF. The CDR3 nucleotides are TGTGCCAGCAGCTCATCCGGGACAGGGGGCGTCGGGCAGTACTTC.

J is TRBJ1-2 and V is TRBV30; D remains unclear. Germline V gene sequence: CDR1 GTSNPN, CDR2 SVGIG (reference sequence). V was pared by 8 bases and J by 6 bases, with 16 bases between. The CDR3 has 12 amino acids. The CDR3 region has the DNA TGTGCCCTTGAGACGGGGAGGGATGGCTACACCTTC. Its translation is CALETGRDGYTF.

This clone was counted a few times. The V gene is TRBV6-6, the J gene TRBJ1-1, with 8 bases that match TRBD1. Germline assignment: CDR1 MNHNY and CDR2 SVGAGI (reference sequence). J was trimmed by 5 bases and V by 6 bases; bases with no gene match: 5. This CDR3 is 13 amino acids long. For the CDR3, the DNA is TGTGCCAGCAGCCCAGGGGGCGTGACTGAAGCTTTCTTT. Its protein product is CASSPGGVTEAFF.

CDR3 sequence: CASSVDGTAEAFF. Here the CDR3 DNA reads TGTGCCAGCAGCGTAGATGGGACAGCTGAAGCTTTCTTT. The chain links TRBV9 to TRBJ1-1; 7 bases match TRBD1. The germline V gene has CDR1 SGDLS and CDR2 YYNGEE. V was pared by 0 bases and J by 6 bases, with 2 bases of the junction left unmatched. This CDR3 comprises 13 residues.

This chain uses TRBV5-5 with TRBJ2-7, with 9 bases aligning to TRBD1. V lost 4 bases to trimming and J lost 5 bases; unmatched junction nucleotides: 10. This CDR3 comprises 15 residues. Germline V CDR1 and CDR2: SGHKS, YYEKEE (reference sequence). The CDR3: CASSGDRGYMDEQYF. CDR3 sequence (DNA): TGTGCCAGCAGCGGCGACAGGGGGTATATGGACGAGCAGTACTTC.

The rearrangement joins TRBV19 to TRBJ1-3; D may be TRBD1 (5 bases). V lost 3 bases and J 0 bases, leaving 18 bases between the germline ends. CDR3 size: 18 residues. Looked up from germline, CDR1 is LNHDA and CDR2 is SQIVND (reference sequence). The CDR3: CASSIRGQPATSGNTIYF. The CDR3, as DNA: TGTGCCAGTAGTATCAGAGGACAACCGGCTACCTCTGGAAACACCATATATTTT.